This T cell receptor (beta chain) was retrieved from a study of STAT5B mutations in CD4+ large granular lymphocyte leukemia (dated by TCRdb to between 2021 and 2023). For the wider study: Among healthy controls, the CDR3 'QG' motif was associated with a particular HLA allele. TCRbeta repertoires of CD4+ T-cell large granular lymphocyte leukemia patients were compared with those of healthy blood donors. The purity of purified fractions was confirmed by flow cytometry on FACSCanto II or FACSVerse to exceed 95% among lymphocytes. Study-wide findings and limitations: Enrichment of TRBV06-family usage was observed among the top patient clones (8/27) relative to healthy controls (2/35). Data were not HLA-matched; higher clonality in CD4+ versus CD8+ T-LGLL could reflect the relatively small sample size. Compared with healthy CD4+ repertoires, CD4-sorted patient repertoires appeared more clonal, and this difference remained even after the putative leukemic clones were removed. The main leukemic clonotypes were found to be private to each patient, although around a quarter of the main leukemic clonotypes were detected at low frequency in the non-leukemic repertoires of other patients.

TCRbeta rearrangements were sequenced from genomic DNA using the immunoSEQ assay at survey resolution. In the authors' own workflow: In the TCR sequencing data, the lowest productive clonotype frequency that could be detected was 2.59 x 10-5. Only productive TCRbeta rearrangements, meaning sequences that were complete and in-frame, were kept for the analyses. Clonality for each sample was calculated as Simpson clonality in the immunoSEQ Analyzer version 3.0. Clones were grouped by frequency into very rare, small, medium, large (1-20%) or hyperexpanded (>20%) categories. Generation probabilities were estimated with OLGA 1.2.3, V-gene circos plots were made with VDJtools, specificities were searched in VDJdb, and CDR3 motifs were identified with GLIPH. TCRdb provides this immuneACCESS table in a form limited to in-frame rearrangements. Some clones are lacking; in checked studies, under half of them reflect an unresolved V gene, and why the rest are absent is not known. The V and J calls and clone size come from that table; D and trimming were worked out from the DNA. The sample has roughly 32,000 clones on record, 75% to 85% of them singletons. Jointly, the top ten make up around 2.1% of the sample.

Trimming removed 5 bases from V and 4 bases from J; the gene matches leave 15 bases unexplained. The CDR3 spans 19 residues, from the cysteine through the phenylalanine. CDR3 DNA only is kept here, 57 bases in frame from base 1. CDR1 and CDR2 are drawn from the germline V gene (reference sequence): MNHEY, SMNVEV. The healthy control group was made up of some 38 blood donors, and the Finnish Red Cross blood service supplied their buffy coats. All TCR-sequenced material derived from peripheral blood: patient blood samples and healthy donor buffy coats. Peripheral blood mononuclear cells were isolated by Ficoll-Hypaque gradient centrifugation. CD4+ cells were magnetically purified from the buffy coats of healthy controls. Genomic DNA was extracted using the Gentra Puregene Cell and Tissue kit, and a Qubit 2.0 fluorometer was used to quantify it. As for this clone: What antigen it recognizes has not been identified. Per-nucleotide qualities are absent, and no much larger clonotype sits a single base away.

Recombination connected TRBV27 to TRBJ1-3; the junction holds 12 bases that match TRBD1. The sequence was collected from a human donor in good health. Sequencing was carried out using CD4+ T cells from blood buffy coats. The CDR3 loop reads CASSTTGTGGRVAGNTIYF. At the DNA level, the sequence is TGTGCCAGCAGTACCACCGGGACAGGGGGCCGAGTGGCAGGAAACACCATATATTTT.